The rows below give T cell receptor beta chains drawn from one sample of a study of T cell changes during pregnancy in multiple sclerosis. Method: immunoSEQ multiplex PCR; TCRdb's copy keeps in-frame clones and lacks some. The sample shows tens of thousands of clones, about 90% of them seen only once. Source: CD4+ T cells from peripheral blood mononuclear cells, taken before pregnancy. These TCRs come from a female donor with multiple sclerosis, enrolled in a pregnancy study. Each CDR3 is given with its conserved first and last residue. The order of the fields is V gene, J gene, D gene, CDR3 protein. A D gene is named only where the DNA matches it firmly.

V: TRBV2
J: TRBJ2-7
D: TRBD2
CDR3: CASKAGGPGEQYF

V: TRBV19
J: TRBJ2-1
D: TRBD2
CDR3: CASSKGLAVRYNEQFF

V: TRBV30
J: TRBJ1-5
D: NA
CDR3: CAWSVSQGGNQPQHF

V: TRBV5-1
J: TRBJ2-3
D: TRBD1
CDR3: CASSLGPGQLTDTQYF

V: TRBV7-3
J: TRBJ2-1
D: TRBD2
CDR3: CASSTLAGRGGNNEQFF

V: TRBV4-3
J: TRBJ1-5
D: TRBD1
CDR3: CASSQEARQGVSNQPQHF

V: TRBV5-1
J: TRBJ1-1
D: TRBD1
CDR3: CASSWGTVLNTEAFF

V: TRBV10-3
J: TRBJ2-5
D: TRBD2
CDR3: CATTTSGNQETQYF

V: TRBV11-1
J: TRBJ2-1
D: TRBD2
CDR3: CASSSSGLAGGSNEQFF

V: TRBV6-6
J: TRBJ2-5
D: NA
CDR3: CASSLTGTQETQYF

V: TRBV28
J: TRBJ1-4
D: NA
CDR3: CASTLPGSNEKLFF

V: TRBV25-1
J: TRBJ2-7
D: TRBD1
CDR3: CASSEYKLGTGAPQQYF

V: TRBV27
J: TRBJ2-5
D: TRBD2
CDR3: CASSQRLAGQETQYF

V: TRBV27
J: TRBJ2-7
D: NA
CDR3: CASRGTARGEQYF

V: TRBV6-5
J: TRBJ2-7
D: TRBD1
CDR3: CASREQGQDYEQYF

V: TRBV6-6
J: TRBJ2-3
D: TRBD1
CDR3: CASTGGLRVHTQYF

V: TRBV5-1
J: TRBJ2-5
D: TRBD2
CDR3: CASSSGTSGSPLAGKTQYF

V: TRBV28
J: TRBJ2-1
D: TRBD2
CDR3: CASISGPTYNEQFF

V: TRBV6-5
J: TRBJ1-5
D: TRBD1
CDR3: CASSYDRASNQPQHF

V: TRBV27
J: TRBJ1-4
D: TRBD1
CDR3: CASSLGQGRSLNEKLFF

V: TRBV19
J: TRBJ2-7
D: TRBD1
CDR3: CASRAGDRDYEQYF

V: TRBV9
J: TRBJ2-1
D: NA
CDR3: CASSPQLTSSYNEQFF

V: TRBV29-1
J: TRBJ1-2
D: NA
CDR3: CSVVVGMGARGYTF

V: TRBV28
J: TRBJ1-2
D: NA
CDR3: CASSFLVRTMATPSVYGYTF

V: TRBV5-6
J: TRBJ2-7
D: NA
CDR3: CASSPERTTYEQYF

V: TRBV7-2
J: TRBJ2-5
D: NA
CDR3: CASSRGTGLETQYF

V: TRBV5-1
J: TRBJ2-1
D: TRBD1
CDR3: CASSLTGGGNEQFF

V: TRBV19
J: TRBJ2-5
D: NA
CDR3: CASSQDSQTQYF

V: TRBV18
J: TRBJ1-2
D: NA
CDR3: CASSPTSNYGYTF

V: TRBV18
J: TRBJ1-5
D: TRBD1
CDR3: CASSPPGQGVGQPQHF

V: TRBV5-6
J: TRBJ2-1
D: TRBD2
CDR3: CASSRTSGRHEQFF

V: TRBV2
J: TRBJ1-5
D: NA
CDR3: CASSYRTDTRVNNQPQHF

V: TRBV28
J: TRBJ2-7
D: TRBD2
CDR3: CASSFGGSTGEQYF

V: TRBV6-1
J: TRBJ2-3
D: NA
CDR3: CASRAGLFTDTQYF

V: TRBV7-6
J: TRBJ1-4
D: NA
CDR3: CASSLDSGANEKLFF

V: TRBV4-2
J: TRBJ2-2
D: TRBD2
CDR3: CASSQDVAGVNTGELFF

V: TRBV5-4
J: TRBJ1-1
D: NA
CDR3: CASSLGGGRLTSTEAFF

V: TRBV30
J: TRBJ1-2
D: NA
CDR3: CAWRGRAYGYTF

V: TRBV28
J: TRBJ1-4
D: TRBD1
CDR3: CASSSGGQALNEKLFF

V: TRBV6-5
J: TRBJ1-1
D: NA
CDR3: CASTAGVMNTEAFF

V: TRBV27
J: TRBJ2-7
D: NA
CDR3: CASSHRRAGEQYF

V: TRBV5-1
J: TRBJ2-5
D: NA
CDR3: CASSQDTGLETQYF

V: TRBV12-5
J: TRBJ2-1
D: TRBD2
CDR3: CASGAGFNEQFF

V: TRBV5-1
J: TRBJ2-3
D: TRBD1
CDR3: CASSNTGTGGLGSQDTQYF

V: TRBV7-9
J: TRBJ1-5
D: NA
CDR3: CASTWGGTDQPQHF

V: TRBV11-2
J: TRBJ2-3
D: TRBD2
CDR3: CASSLGKAGGITDTQYF

V: TRBV15
J: TRBJ2-7
D: TRBD2
CDR3: CATGEGTYEQYF

V: TRBV7-2
J: TRBJ1-1
D: NA
CDR3: CASSRTANTEAFF

V: TRBV5-4
J: TRBJ2-7
D: TRBD2
CDR3: CASSKEIAGGRSYEQYF